The sample holds one count of the clone carrying this T cell receptor beta chain. Some clones are missing from TCRdb's copy, which holds only in-frame ones; the method was immunoSEQ multiplex PCR. Seen here are about 160,000 clones, about 88% observed once, and the top ten hold roughly 0.58%. Seattle patients were enrolled while actively infected and followed longitudinally. The sample comes from a study of blood T cell repertoires in COVID-19. Turning to the study itself: Donors in the United States, Italy and Spain gave samples during acute or convalescent COVID-19. PBMCs, B-cell-depleted T cells, or T cells were the source of the cDNA or gDNA that made up the material.

The CDR3 consists of 14 residues. Germline lookup yields CDR1 SGHNT and CDR2 YENEEA. Between the trimmed V and J ends, which lost 1 base and 5 bases, there was a span of 9 bases. The V and J genes are TRBV11-3 and TRBJ2-1; D is unclear. The sample was peripheral blood. The TCR sequence derives from a man in his 60s with COVID-19, enrolled during active disease. CDR3 sequence reads: CASSLALSNNEQFF. CDR3 nucleotide sequence: TGTGCCAGCAGCTTAGCGCTAAGCAACAATGAGCAGTTCTTC.